This TCR beta chain derives from a study of blood T cell repertoires in COVID-19 (dated by TCRdb to 2019 to 2021). About the investigation overall: Collaborator samples came from the United States, Italy and Spain and covered acute and convalescent phases of COVID-19. The repertoires were released in a freely available public database meant as a resource for research on the immune response to SARS-CoV-2. Sample metadata almost always included a de-identified subject ID, COVID-19 status, age in years and sex. Subjects who had been exposed to COVID-19, were actively infected with it, or had recovered from it provided the deeply sampled blood TCRbeta repertoires that made up the dataset. The material from the prospective study consisted of cDNA or gDNA derived from T cells, B-cell-depleted T cells, or PBMCs. Where HLA class I and class II types were available, the types were taken from metadata supplied by the sample provider, not from assay-based typing. Samples were obtained from the ongoing ImmuneRACE study (first 160 participants) and from 1,254 subjects provided by 6 global collaborators. Findings and caveats that apply to the study as a whole: Clinical and demographic metadata were provided uncurated, with the amount varying by source and participant.

The CDR3 runs 15 residues from the cysteine to the phenylalanine. The read is trimmed to its CDR3 DNA, 45 bases read in frame from base 1. Trimmed from V: 6 bases; trimmed from J: 0 bases; junction bases lacking a gene match: 4. CDR1 and CDR2 were assigned from the germline V gene as SNHLY and FYNNEI. TCRbeta CDR3 regions were amplified from genomic DNA using the immunoSEQ Assay, a bias-controlled multiplex PCR. Turning to the authors' computational methods: The number of nucleated cells in each sample was estimated by amplification of reference gene primers within the assay. Sequence reads were collapsed and filtered to measure the absolute abundance of every unique TCRbeta CDR3 rearrangement. For each sample, productive Simpson clonality was calculated as the square root of Simpson's diversity index over productive rearrangements. TCRdb holds this immuneACCESS table with in-frame rearrangements only. Some clones are missing; in checked studies, unresolved V genes explain under half, and the rest has no known cause. That table is the source of V, J and clone size, and D and trimming were worked out from the DNA. Across this sample there are 150,000 to 200,000 clones, with 80% to 90% seen only once. 10% of the sample lies in the top ten.

Turning to this clone: No antigen is known for it. No quality values exist for individual bases; no much larger clone is one base distant.

One collaborating source in Seattle enrolled patients during active infection and followed them longitudinally through the course of disease. Whole blood was collected in K2EDTA tubes by collaborating institutions according to the institutions' own protocols. Collaborator samples were shipped for TCRbeta analysis as frozen whole blood, isolated PBMCs, or DNA extracted from either sample type. The source is a woman aged 70 to 79 with COVID-19, enrolled during active disease. The V and J segments used are TRBV2 and TRBJ2-2, with 7 central nucleotides matching TRBD1. Sequencing input: peripheral blood. The nucleotide sequence is given as TGTGCCAGCAGGGTGGACAGGACGAACACCGGGGAGCTGTTTTTT. This gives the protein CASRVDRTNTGELFF.